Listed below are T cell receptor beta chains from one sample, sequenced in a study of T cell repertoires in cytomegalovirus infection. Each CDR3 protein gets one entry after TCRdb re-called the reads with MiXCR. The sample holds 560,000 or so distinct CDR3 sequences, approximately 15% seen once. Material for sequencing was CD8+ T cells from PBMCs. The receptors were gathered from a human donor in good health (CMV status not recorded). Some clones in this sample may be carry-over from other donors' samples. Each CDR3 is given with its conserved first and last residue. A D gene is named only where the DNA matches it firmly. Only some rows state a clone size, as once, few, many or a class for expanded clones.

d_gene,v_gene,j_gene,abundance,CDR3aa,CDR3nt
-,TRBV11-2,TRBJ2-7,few,CASSLVDPSRRYEQYF,TGTGCCAGCAGCTTAGTGGACCCCTCACGTAGGTACGAGCAGTACTTC
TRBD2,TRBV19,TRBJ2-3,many,CASSIRRVSGHTDTQYF,TGTGCCAGTAGTATCCGCCGTGTTAGCGGGCACACAGATACGCAGTATTTT
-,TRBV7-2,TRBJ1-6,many,CASSLASPQRHLRLYNSPLHF,TGTGCCAGCAGCTTAGCTAGCCCGCAAAGACACCTCCGTTTGTATAATTCACCCCTCCACTTT
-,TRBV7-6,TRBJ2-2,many,CASSGGELFF,TGTGCCAGCAGTGGGGGGGAGCTGTTTTTT
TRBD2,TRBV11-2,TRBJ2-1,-,CASSLGISSAGGPGNEQFF,TGTGCCAGCAGCTTAGGTATTTCGTCAGCGGGGGGGCCTGGTAATGAGCAGTTCTTC
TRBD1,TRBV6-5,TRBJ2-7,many,CASSGTGSYEQYF,TGTGCCAGCAGTGGGACAGGGTCCTACGAGCAGTACTTC
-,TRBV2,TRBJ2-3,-,CAISTDTQYF,TGTGCCATCTCGACAGATACGCAGTATTTT
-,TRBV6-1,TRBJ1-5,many,CAEGGGSDQPQHF,TGTGCCGAAGGGGGGGGAAGCGATCAGCCCCAGCATTTT
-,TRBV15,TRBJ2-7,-,CATSTYQTDTYEQYF,TGTGCCACCAGCACCTACCAGACAGATACCTACGAGCAGTACTTC
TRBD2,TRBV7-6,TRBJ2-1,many,CASSSLSGSSYNEQFF,TGTGCCAGCAGCTCCCTTAGCGGGAGCTCCTACAATGAGCAGTTCTTC
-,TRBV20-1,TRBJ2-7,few,CSARDRISSSYEQYF,TGCAGTGCTAGAGATCGGATTTCAAGCTCCTACGAGCAGTACTTC
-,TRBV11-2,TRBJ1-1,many,CASSLSYVNTEAFF,TGTGCCAGCAGCTTATCCTACGTGAACACTGAAGCTTTCTTT
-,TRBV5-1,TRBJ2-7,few,CASSLVIGGPRAEQYF,TGCGCCAGCAGCTTGGTTATTGGGGGGCCGAGGGCCGAGCAGTACTTC
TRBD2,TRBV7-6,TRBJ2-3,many,CASSRLVAGASDTQYF,TGTGCCAGCAGCCGGCTAGTAGCGGGAGCGTCGGATACGCAGTATTTT
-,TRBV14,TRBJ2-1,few,CASSPSSGTYNEQFF,TGTGCCAGCAGCCCCAGTAGCGGAACCTACAATGAGCAGTTCTTC
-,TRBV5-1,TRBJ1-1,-,CASSIGGKAFF,TGCGCCAGCAGCATTGGGGGGAAAGCTTTCTTT
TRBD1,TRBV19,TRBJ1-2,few,CASSILGQGVLYGYTF,TGTGCCAGTAGTATTCTGGGACAGGGGGTCCTCTATGGCTACACCTTC
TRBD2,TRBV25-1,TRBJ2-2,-,CASRSTSGRALNTGELFF,TGTGCCAGCAGAAGTACTAGCGGGAGAGCGCTAAACACCGGGGAGCTGTTTTTT
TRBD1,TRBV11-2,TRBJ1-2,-,CASSLRGQGHYGYTF,TGTGCCAGCAGCTTAAGGGGACAGGGACACTATGGCTACACCTTC
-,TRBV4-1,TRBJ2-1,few,CASSLQGGDWTYNEQFF,TGCGCCAGCAGCCTACAGGGGGGGGACTGGACGTACAATGAGCAGTTCTTC
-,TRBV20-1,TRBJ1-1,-,CSVMAYTEAFF,TGCAGTGTTATGGCGTACACTGAAGCTTTCTTT